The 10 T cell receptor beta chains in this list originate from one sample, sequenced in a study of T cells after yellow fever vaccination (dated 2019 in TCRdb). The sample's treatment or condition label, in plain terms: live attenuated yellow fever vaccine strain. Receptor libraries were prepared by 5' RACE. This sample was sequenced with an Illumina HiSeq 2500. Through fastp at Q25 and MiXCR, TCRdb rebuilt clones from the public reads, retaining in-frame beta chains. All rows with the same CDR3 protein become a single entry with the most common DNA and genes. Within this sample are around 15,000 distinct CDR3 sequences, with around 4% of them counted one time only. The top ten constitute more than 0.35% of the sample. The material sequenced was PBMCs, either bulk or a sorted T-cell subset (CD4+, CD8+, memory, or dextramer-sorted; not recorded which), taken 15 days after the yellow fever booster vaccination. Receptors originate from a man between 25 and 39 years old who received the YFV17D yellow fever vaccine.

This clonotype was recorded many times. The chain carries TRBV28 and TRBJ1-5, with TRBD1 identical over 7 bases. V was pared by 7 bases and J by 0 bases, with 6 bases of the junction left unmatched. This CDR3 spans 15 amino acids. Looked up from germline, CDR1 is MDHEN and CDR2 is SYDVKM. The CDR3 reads CASILGQHSNQPQHF. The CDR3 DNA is TGTGCCAGCATACTGGGACAGCATAGCAATCAGCCCCAGCATTTT.

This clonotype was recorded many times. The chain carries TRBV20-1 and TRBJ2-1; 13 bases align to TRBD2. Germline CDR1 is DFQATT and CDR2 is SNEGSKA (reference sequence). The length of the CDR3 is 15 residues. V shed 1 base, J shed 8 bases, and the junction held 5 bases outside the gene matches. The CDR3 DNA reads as TGCAGTGCTAGAGGACTAGCGGGAGGAAGGGATGAGCAGTTCTTC. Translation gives CSARGLAGGRDEQFF.

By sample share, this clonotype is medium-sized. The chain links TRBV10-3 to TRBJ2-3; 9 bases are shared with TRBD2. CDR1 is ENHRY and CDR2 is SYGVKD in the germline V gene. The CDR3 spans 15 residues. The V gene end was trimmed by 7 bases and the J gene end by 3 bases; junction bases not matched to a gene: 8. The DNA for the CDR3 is TGTGCCATCAACTCCGGGACTAGCAAGACAGATACGCAGTATTTT. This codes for CAINSGTSKTDTQYF.

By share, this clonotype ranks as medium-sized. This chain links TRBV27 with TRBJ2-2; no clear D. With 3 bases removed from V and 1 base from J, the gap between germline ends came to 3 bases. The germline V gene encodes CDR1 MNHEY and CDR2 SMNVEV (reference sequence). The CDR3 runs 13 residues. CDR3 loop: CASSFGNTGELFF. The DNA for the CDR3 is TGTGCCAGCAGTTTCGGGAACACCGGGGAGCTGTTTTTT.

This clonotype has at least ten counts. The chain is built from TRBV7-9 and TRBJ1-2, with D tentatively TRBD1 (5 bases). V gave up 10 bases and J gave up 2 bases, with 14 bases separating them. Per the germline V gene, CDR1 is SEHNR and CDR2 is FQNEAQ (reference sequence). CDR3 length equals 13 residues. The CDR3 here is CATPGRSNYGYTF. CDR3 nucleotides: TGTGCCACACCGGGACGGTCAAACTATGGCTACACCTTC.

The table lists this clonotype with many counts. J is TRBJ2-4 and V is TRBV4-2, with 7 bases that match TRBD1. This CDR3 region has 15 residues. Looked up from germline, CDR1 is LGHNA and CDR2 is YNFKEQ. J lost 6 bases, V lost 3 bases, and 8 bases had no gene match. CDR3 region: CASSHTQGNRNIQYF. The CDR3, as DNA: TGTGCCAGCAGCCATACACAGGGGAATAGAAACATTCAGTACTTC.

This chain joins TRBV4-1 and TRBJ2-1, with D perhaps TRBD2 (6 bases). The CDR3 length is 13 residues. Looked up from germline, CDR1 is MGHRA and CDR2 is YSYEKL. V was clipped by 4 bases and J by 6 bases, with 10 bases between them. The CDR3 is CASSPTSANEQFF. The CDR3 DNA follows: TGCGCCAGCAGCCCGACTAGTGCCAATGAGCAGTTCTTC.

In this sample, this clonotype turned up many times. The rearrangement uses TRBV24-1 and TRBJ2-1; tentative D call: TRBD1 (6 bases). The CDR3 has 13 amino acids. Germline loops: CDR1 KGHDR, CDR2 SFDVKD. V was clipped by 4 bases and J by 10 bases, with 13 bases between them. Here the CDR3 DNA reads TGTGCCACCAGTGACCTCCAGGGGCGGGAGCAGTTCTTC. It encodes CATSDLQGREQFF.

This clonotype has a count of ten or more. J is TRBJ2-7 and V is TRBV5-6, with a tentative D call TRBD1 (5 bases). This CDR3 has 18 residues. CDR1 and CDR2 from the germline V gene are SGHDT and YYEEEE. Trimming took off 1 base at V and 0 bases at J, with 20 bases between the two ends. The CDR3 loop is CASSLFGNGRALSYEQYF. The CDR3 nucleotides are TGTGCCAGCAGCTTGTTTGGGAACGGCAGGGCCCTCTCCTACGAGCAGTACTTC.

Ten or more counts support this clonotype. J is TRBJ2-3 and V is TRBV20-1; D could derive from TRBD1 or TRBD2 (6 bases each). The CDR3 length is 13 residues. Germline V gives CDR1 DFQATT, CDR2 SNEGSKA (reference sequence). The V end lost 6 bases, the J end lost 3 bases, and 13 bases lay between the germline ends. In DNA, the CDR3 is TGCAGTGCCGGAGGGGGGAGGACAGATACGCAGTATTTT. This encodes CSAGGGRTDTQYF.